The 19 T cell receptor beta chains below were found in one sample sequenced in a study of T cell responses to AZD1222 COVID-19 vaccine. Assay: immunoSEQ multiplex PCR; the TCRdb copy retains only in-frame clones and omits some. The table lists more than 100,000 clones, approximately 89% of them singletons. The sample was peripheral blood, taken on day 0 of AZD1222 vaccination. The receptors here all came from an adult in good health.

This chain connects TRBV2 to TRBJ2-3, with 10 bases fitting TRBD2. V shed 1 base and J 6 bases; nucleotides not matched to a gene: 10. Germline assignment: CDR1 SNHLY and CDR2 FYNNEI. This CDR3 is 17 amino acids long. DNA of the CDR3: TGTGCCAGCAGTGAAGTGGGAGGAGCGGGGGGGCAGGATACGCAGTATTTT. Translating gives CASSEVGGAGGQDTQYF.

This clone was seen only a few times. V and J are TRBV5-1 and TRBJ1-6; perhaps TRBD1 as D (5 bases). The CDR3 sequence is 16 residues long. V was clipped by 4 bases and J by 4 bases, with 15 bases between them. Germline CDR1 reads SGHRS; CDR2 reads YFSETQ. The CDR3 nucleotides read TGCGCCAGCAGCCTGGTGCCGGGACGTTATAATTCACCCCTCCACTTT. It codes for CASSLVPGRYNSPLHF.

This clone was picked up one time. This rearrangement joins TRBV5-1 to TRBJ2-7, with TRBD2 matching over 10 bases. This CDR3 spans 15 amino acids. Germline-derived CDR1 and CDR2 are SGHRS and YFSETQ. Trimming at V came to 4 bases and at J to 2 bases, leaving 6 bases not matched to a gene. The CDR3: CASSRLAGLTYEQYF. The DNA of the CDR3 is TGCGCCAGCAGCCGACTAGCGGGCCTTACCTACGAGCAGTACTTC.

The CDR3 reads CASSHRAPRNTEAFF. The CDR3 coding sequence is TGTGCCAGCAGTCACAGGGCCCCGAGGAACACTGAAGCTTTCTTT. The chain employs TRBV25-1 and TRBJ1-1, with D possibly TRBD1 on 6 matching bases. Per the germline V gene, CDR1 is MGHDK and CDR2 is SYGVNS. CDR3 length: 15 residues. Deletions cut 5 bases from V and 1 base from J, with 14 bases between.

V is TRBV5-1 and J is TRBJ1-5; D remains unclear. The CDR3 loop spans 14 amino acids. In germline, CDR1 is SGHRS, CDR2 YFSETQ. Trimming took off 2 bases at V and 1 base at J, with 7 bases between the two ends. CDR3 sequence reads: CASSLGGSNQPQHF. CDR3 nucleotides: TGCGCCAGCAGCTTAGGTGGAAGCAATCAGCCCCAGCATTTT.

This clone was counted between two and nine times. The CDR3 region is CASSQQGGLGNQPQHF. In DNA, the CDR3 is TGTGCCAGCAGTCAACAGGGTGGCTTGGGCAATCAGCCCCAGCATTTT. The chain combines TRBV2 with TRBJ1-5, with D possibly matching TRBD1 (6 bases). Trimming took off 5 bases at V and 2 bases at J, with 16 bases between the two ends. CDR1 SNHLY and CDR2 FYNNEI come from the germline V gene. The CDR3 contains 16 residues.

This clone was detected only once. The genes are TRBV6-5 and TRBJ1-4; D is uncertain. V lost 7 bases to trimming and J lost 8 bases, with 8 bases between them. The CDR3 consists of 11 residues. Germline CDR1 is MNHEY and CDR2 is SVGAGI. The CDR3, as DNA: TGTGCCAGCATGGTAGGGGAAAAACTGTTTTTT. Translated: CASMVGEKLFF.

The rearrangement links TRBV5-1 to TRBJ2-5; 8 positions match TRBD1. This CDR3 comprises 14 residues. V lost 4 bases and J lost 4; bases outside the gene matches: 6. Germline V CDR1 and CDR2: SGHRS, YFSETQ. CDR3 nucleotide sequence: TGCGCCAGCAGCGGGCAGGGGGCACGAGAGACCCAGTACTTC. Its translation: CASSGQGARETQYF.

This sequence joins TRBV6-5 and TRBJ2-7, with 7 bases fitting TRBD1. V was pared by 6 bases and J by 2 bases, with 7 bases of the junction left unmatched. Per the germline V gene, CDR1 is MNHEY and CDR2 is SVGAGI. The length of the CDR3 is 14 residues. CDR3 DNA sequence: TGTGCCAGCAGATTGCCCGGGACAGCCTACGAGCAGTACTTC. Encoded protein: CASRLPGTAYEQYF.

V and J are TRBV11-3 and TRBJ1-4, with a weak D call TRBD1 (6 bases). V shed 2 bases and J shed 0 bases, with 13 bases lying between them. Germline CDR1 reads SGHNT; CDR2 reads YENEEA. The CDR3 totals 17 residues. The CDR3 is CASSLLPGTPTNEKLFF. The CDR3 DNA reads TGTGCCAGCAGCTTACTTCCCGGGACACCAACTAATGAAAAACTGTTTTTT.

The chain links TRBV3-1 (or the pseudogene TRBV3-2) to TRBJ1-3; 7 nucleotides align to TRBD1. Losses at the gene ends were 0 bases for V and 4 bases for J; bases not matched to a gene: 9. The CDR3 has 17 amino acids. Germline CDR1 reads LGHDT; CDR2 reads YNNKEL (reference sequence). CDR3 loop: CASSQEPAQGGGNTIYF. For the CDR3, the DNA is TGTGCCAGCAGCCAAGAGCCGGCGCAGGGGGGCGGAAACACCATATATTTT.

This chain's CDR3 is CASSLGGNLNYGYTF. DNA for the CDR3: TGTGCCAGCAGCTTAGGGGGGAATTTGAACTATGGCTACACCTTC. The chain has TRBV7-6 and TRBJ1-2, with D possibly matching TRBD1 (5 bases). Germline-derived CDR1 and CDR2 are SGHVS and FNYEAQ. The V end was cut by 1 base, the J end by 2 bases, with 11 bases between. CDR3 size: 15 residues.

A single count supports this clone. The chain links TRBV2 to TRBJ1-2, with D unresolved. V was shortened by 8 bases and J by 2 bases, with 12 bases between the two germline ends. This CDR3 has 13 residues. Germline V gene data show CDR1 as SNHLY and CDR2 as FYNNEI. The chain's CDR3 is CASLYVGNYGYTF. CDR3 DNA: TGTGCCAGCCTGTACGTGGGGAACTATGGCTACACCTTC.

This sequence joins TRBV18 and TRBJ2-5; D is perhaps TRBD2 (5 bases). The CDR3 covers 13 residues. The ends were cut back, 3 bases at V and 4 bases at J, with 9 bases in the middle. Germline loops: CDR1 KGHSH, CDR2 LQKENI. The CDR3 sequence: CASSPDFGETQYF. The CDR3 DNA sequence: TGTGCCAGCTCACCGGACTTCGGAGAGACCCAGTACTTC.

The CDR3 nucleotides read TGCGCCAGCAGTGCGACAGGGGGCCTACAAGAGACCCAGTACTTC. Translation: CASSATGGLQETQYF. The chain joins TRBV10-2 to TRBJ2-5; 10 positions agree with TRBD1. CDR1 is WSHSY and CDR2 is SAAADI in the germline V gene. Losses at the gene ends were 4 bases for V and 2 bases for J; bases not matched to a gene: 4. This CDR3 has 15 amino acids.

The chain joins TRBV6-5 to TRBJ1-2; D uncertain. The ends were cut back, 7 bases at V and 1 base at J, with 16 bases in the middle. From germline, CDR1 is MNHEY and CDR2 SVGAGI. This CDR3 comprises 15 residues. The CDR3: CASILVTSLNYGYTF. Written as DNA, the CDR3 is TGTGCCAGCATTCTAGTCACCAGTCTTAACTATGGCTACACCTTC.

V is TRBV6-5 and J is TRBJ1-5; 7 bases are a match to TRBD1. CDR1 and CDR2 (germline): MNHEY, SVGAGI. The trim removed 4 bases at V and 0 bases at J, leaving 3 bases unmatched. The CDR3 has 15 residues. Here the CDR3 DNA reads TGTGCCAGCAGTTTACAGGGGCCTAGCAATCAGCCCCAGCATTTT. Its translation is CASSLQGPSNQPQHF.

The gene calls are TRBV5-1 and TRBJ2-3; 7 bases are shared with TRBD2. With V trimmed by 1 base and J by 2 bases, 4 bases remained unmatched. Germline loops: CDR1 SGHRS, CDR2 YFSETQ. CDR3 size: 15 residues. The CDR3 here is CASSLPSGVTDTQYF. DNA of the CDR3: TGCGCCAGCAGCTTGCCAAGCGGGGTCACAGATACGCAGTATTTT.

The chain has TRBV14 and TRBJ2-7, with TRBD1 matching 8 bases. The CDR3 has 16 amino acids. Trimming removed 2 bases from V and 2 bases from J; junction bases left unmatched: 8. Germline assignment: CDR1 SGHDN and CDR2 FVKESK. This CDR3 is CASSQLRTGSPYEQYF. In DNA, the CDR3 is TGTGCCAGCAGCCAACTCCGGACAGGGTCCCCCTACGAGCAGTACTTC.